A single sample is the source of the 9 T cell receptor beta chains below, sequenced in a study of T cell clonality in common variable immunodeficiency. Some clones are missing from TCRdb's copy, which holds only in-frame ones; the method was immunoSEQ multiplex PCR. The sample yields about 35,000 clones, without any singletons. Sample: peripheral blood mononuclear cells. The receptors originated from a person aged 18-70 years in good health.

There are many counts of this clone. The CDR3 end lies 3 residues beyond the end of the read and is filled in from the germline J gene. The chain links TRBV6-1 to TRBJ2-2; D call uncertain. From germline, CDR1 is MNHNS and CDR2 SASEGT. CDR3 length: 15 amino acids. The V and J ends lost 3 bases and 6 bases respectively, with 14 bases between them. CDR3 loop: CASSDSWLGAGELFF. The DNA read from the CDR3 is TGTGCCAGCAGTGATTCCTGGTTGGGCGCCGGGGAG.

As concerns this clone: The read halts 3 residues ahead of the CDR3 end, with the missing end drawn from the germline J gene. V is TRBV19 and J is TRBJ1-2; D is undetermined. The CDR3 has 13 amino acids. Germline lookup yields CDR1 LNHDA and CDR2 SQIVND (reference sequence). The part of the CDR3 DNA that was read is TGTGCCAGTAGTCCCTCGATTGCAGATACC. Protein: CASSPSIADT. The entire CDR3 sequence reads CASSPSIADTYTF.

This clone was found many times. Read coverage stops 3 residues before the CDR3 terminus; the germline J gene supplies the remainder. This chain uses TRBV19 with TRBJ1-2; 8 nucleotides agree with TRBD1. V lost 3 bases to trimming and J lost 7 bases; unmatched junction nucleotides: 4. This CDR3 is 13 amino acids long. Germline CDR1 LNHDA, CDR2 SQIVND (reference sequence). CDR3 region: CASSIQGASGYTF. CDR3 bases read: TGTGCCAGTAGTATTCAGGGGGCTTCTGGC.

This clone came up many times. The DNA ends 3 residues before the CDR3 does, and the rest of the CDR3 is filled in from the germline J gene. This chain links TRBV7-3 with TRBJ1-1; D perhaps matches TRBD1 (6 bases). CDR1 is SGHTA and CDR2 is FQGTGA in the germline V gene. The CDR3 contains 15 residues. The ends were cut back, 7 bases at V and 0 bases at J, with 15 bases in the middle. CDR3 loop: CASNINRELNTEAFF. CDR3 DNA (partial): TGTGCCAGCAACATTAACAGGGAACTGAACACTGAA.

The table lists this clone with a few counts. The read is 3 residues too short to cover the CDR3 end, so that end is filled in from the germline J gene. The gene calls are TRBV5-1 and TRBJ1-3, with D possibly matching TRBD1 (5 bases). From germline, CDR1 is SGHRS and CDR2 YFSETQ. Trimming took off 4 bases at V and 0 bases at J, with 14 bases between the two ends. CDR3 length: 16 amino acids. The CDR3 loop reads CASSLRGEGSGNTIYF. The sequenced part of the CDR3 DNA is TGCGCCAGCAGCCTAAGAGGGGAGGGCTCTGGAAACACC.

The sample holds many counts of this clone. Read coverage stops 3 residues before the CDR3 terminus; the germline J gene supplies the remainder. The gene calls are TRBV13 and TRBJ2-3, with D possibly TRBD2 on 6 matching bases. V dropped 5 bases and J dropped 5 bases, with 11 bases sitting between them. CDR3 length equals 13 residues. Looked up from germline, CDR1 is PRHDT and CDR2 is FYEKMQ (reference sequence). The part of the CDR3 DNA that was read is TGTGCCAGCAGCCCCCGGGACTTAGATACG. Translation gives CASSPRDLDT. In full, the CDR3 reads CASSPRDLDTQYF.

This clone was detected ten times or more. The DNA ends 3 residues before the CDR3 does, and the rest of the CDR3 is filled in from the germline J gene. Additional DNA sequences in this sample encode the identical CDR3. The chain links TRBV5-5 to TRBJ1-1; D unclear. CDR3 length: 14 amino acids. Per germline, CDR1 SGHKS and CDR2 YYEKEE (reference sequence). CDR3 bases read: TGTGCCAGCAGCGATCGACTTTTTCCCTACGAG. As protein: CASSDRLFPYE. The entire CDR3 is CASSDRLFPYEAFF.

This clone was seen repeatedly, ten times or more. CDR3 DNA (partial): TGTGCCAGCAGCTTGGCACTAGCGGGACTCGGTGAG. This translates into CASSLALAGLGE. The CDR3 in its entirety is CASSLALAGLGEQFF. J is TRBJ2-1 and V is TRBV11-2; the match to TRBD2 covers 10 bases. Read coverage stops 3 residues before the CDR3 terminus; the germline J gene supplies the remainder. With V trimmed by 3 bases and J by 9 bases, 8 bases remained unmatched. CDR1 is SGHAT, CDR2 FQNNGV, per germline. CDR3 length equals 15 residues.

This clone has ten or more counts. Sequencing ends 3 residues short of the CDR3 end; the germline J gene provides the rest. The chain couples TRBV5-1 to TRBJ2-7; 10 nucleotides agree with TRBD1. The CDR3 has 15 residues. CDR1 is SGHRS, CDR2 YFSETQ, per germline. V shed 4 bases and J 0 bases; nucleotides not matched to a gene: 4. CDR3: CASSRGQGVSYEQYF. The covered CDR3 bases are TGCGCCAGCAGCCGAGGACAGGGGGTCTCCTACGAG.